Described below is a single T cell receptor beta chain sequence and its context. The data were produced by immunoSEQ multiplex PCR, yet TCRdb's version contains in-frame clones alone and is incomplete. The sample has around 56,000 clones, around nine tenths seen once. These data are taken from a study of T cell changes during pregnancy in multiple sclerosis. Trimming cost V 5 bases and J 5 bases, with 13 bases left between them. CDR3 length equals 14 residues. CDR1 SNHLY and CDR2 FYNNEI come from the germline V gene. The chain joins TRBV2 to TRBJ1-5, with unresolved D. This specimen was peripheral blood, taken in the first trimester of pregnancy. The receptor was derived from a female donor in good health, enrolled as a control in a pregnancy study. CDR3 coding DNA: TGTGCCAGCAGTTATGACATAACTCATCAGCCCCAGCATTTT. Protein product: CASSYDITHQPQHF.